What follows are 18 T cell receptor beta chains derived from one specimen sequenced in a study of T-cell reconstitution after alpha-beta-depleted transplantation in children (dated by TCRdb to between 2015 and 2016). The library was made by PCR. For sequencing, an Illumina HiSeq 2500 was employed. TCR library preparation used molecular barcoding, with unique molecular identifiers applied to normalize quantification of the TCRbeta repertoire. The public reads were run again by TCRdb, first through fastp at Q25 and then through MiXCR, and only productive beta chains were kept. Each CDR3 protein gets just one entry, which takes the most common genes and DNA from the rows behind it. This sample gives over 200,000 distinct CDR3 sequences in total; about 8.2% of them show up just once. The ten biggest clones cover roughly 36% of the sample. This specimen's treatment or condition label, per the study, means: allogeneic hematopoietic cell transplantation with graft depleted of TCRalphabeta T cells and CD19 B cells.

The sample here was PBMCs, mostly from graft donor cells, taken 360 days after TCRalphabeta/CD19-depleted stem cell transplant. The receptors here all came from a male patient between 2 and 9 years old who had a stem cell transplant for acute myeloid leukemia, so the T cells may come from the graft donor.

This clonotype was recorded many times. V gene TRBV20-1 combines with J gene TRBJ1-5, with 8 bases fitting TRBD1. Germline V gene data show CDR1 as DFQATT and CDR2 as SNEGSKA (reference sequence). This CDR3 has 17 residues. V shed 3 bases, J shed 0 bases, and the junction held 10 bases outside the gene matches. CDR3 bases: TGCAGTGCTAGCGCCAGGGGGCTCGGGTATAGCAATCAGCCCCAGCATTTT. Residues: CSASARGLGYSNQPQHF.

This clonotype was seen at least ten times. The chain links TRBV9 to TRBJ2-1; TRBD2 matches at 14 bases. Trimming removed 3 bases from V and 6 bases from J; junction bases left unmatched: 5. CDR1 SGDLS and CDR2 YYNGEE come from the germline V gene. This CDR3 has 16 residues. CDR3 amino acids: CASSATGLAGVNEQFF. In DNA, the CDR3 is TGTGCCAGCAGCGCGACGGGACTAGCGGGAGTCAATGAGCAGTTCTTC. The complete variable domain, with remaining parts taken from reference TRBV9 and TRBJ2-1, reads DSGVTQTPKHLITATGQRVTLRCSPRSGDLSVYWYQQSLDQGLQFLIQYYNGEERAKGNILERFSAQQFPDLHSELNLSSLELGDSALYFCASSATGLAGVNEQFFGPGTRLTVL.

This clonotype was detected only a few times. This sequence joins TRBV4-1 and TRBJ1-1; 9 bases line up with TRBD1. Germline V gives CDR1 MGHRA, CDR2 YSYEKL. V dropped 2 bases and J dropped 4; count of bases not matched to a gene: 5. The CDR3 sequence is 15 residues long. The CDR3 protein is CASSQFGQGSTEAFF. The CDR3 DNA follows: TGCGCCAGCAGCCAATTTGGACAGGGGAGCACTGAAGCTTTCTTT.

This clonotype was recorded many times. This chain uses TRBV20-1 with TRBJ2-3; TRBD2 might be the D (6 bases). CDR1 and CDR2 (germline): DFQATT, SNEGSKA (reference sequence). The V end lost 5 bases, the J end lost 0 bases, and 12 bases lay between the germline ends. The CDR3 is 14 residues long. The CDR3 DNA follows: TGCAGTGCTGCTAGCGCCTCTAGCACAGATACGCAGTATTTT. Its translation: CSAASASSTDTQYF.

This clonotype showed up just a few times. The gene calls are TRBV6-5 and TRBJ2-2; maybe TRBD2 (6 bases). The CDR3 is made up of 18 amino acids. CDR1 is MNHEY and CDR2 is SVGAGI in the germline V gene. Trimming took 0 bases from V and 4 from J, leaving 18 bases between them. The CDR3 loop reads CASSYSPPVRDGTGELFF. The CDR3 coding sequence is TGTGCCAGCAGTTACTCTCCCCCCGTGCGGGATGGCACCGGGGAGCTGTTTTTT.

CDR3 sequence (DNA): TGCAGTGCTAGACCCTTGAGTTCACTAGCGGGGGCAGGGACCCAGTACTTC. Its protein product is CSARPLSSLAGAGTQYF. The chain uses TRBV20-1 and TRBJ2-5; TRBD2 agrees at 11 bases. The germline CDR1 and CDR2 sequences are DFQATT and SNEGSKA (reference sequence). Trimming took 2 bases from V and 7 from J; bases not matched to a gene: 15. There are 17 residues in the CDR3.

In this sample, this clonotype turned up many times. The V and J genes are TRBV28 and TRBJ2-2; D uncertain. V was trimmed by 6 bases and J by 1 base, leaving 9 bases between them. The CDR3 contains 14 residues. Germline V gene data show CDR1 as MDHEN and CDR2 as SYDVKM. CDR3 sequence reads: CASSLDLNTGELFF. The CDR3 DNA follows: TGTGCCAGCAGCCTCGACCTGAACACCGGGGAGCTGTTTTTT.

This clonotype was seen only a few times. V and J are TRBV5-5 and TRBJ2-7; TRBD1 is a possible D gene (5 bases). V gave up 4 bases and J gave up 3 bases, with 14 bases separating them. This CDR3 comprises 14 residues. CDR1 is SGHKS, CDR2 YYEKEE, per germline (reference sequence). As DNA, the CDR3 is TGTGCCAGCAGCCAGGGTTTTGCCGACTACGAGCAGTACGTC. This encodes CASSQGFADYEQYV.

This clonotype was counted at least ten times. The J gene is TRBJ2-1, the V gene TRBV6-6; D is undetermined. Trimming shortened V by 8 bases and J by 6 bases, and 11 bases separated the two germline ends. The CDR3 has 12 amino acids. Germline V CDR1 and CDR2: MNHNY, SVGAGI (reference sequence). The chain's CDR3 is CASAILLNEQFF. Here the CDR3 DNA reads TGTGCCAGCGCAATACTGCTCAATGAGCAGTTCTTC.

The chain couples TRBV12-3 or TRBV12-4 to TRBJ1-5; 7 positions match TRBD1. V lost 4 bases, J lost 3 bases, and 3 bases stayed unmatched. CDR3 length equals 14 residues. DNA of the CDR3: TGTGCCAGCAGTTCGACAGGGAACAATCAGCCCCAGCATTTT. Protein product: CASSSTGNNQPQHF.

The sample holds many counts of this clonotype. CDR3 nucleotides: TGTGCCACCAGACACAGTCGGACCCCCCACGAGCAGTACTTC. Its protein is CATRHSRTPHEQYF. The genes are TRBV24-1 and TRBJ2-7; D gene ambiguous. The CDR3 length is 14 residues. CDR1 and CDR2 from the germline V gene are KGHDR and SFDVKD. Trimming pared 7 bases from V and 5 bases from J, leaving 17 bases between.

The gene calls are TRBV6-5 and TRBJ2-3; D unresolved. This CDR3 has 11 residues. CDR1 MNHEY and CDR2 SVGAGI come from the germline V gene. V lost 10 bases, J lost 5 bases, and 10 bases lay in between. The DNA of the CDR3 is TGTGCCACCCTTAGTGTAGATACGCAGTATTTT. This translates into CATLSVDTQYF.

The chain employs TRBV20-1 and TRBJ2-2; 9 bases match TRBD1. The CDR3 runs to 17 residues. Unmatched junction bases numbered 10, after V lost 5 bases and J lost 0 bases. CDR1 and CDR2 from the germline V gene are DFQATT and SNEGSKA (reference sequence). CDR3 DNA sequence: TGCAGTGCTCTAAAGATGGACAGGGGTGCGAACACCGGGGAGCTGTTTTTT. This gives the protein CSALKMDRGANTGELFF.

This clonotype was seen a handful of times. J is TRBJ2-3 and V is TRBV7-8; 8 bases fit TRBD1. The CDR3 totals 18 residues. V lost 0 bases, J lost 0 bases, and 8 bases stayed unmatched. CDR1 SGHVS and CDR2 FQNEAQ come from the germline V gene. CDR3 coding DNA: TGTGCCAGCAGCTTAGCGAAGGGACAGGTCCATAGCACAGATACGCAGTATTTT. Residues: CASSLAKGQVHSTDTQYF.

This clonotype was detected many times. This rearrangement joins TRBV10-3 to TRBJ1-1; the D gene is possibly TRBD1 (5 bases). Trimming pared 6 bases from V and 5 bases from J, leaving 22 bases between. Germline V gene sequence: CDR1 ENHRY, CDR2 SYGVKD. This CDR3 comprises 16 residues. CDR3 loop: CAIRGASLDAWTEAFF. CDR3 nucleotide sequence: TGTGCCATCAGAGGGGCCTCCCTTGATGCGTGGACTGAAGCTTTCTTT.

This clonotype was picked up a small number of times. The rearrangement uses TRBV9 and TRBJ2-1, with TRBD1 as a possible D gene (6 bases). V shed 3 bases and J shed 5 bases, with 9 bases lying between them. CDR3 length: 13 amino acids. Per the germline V gene, CDR1 is SGDLS and CDR2 is YYNGEE. CDR3 nucleotide sequence: TGTGCCAGCAGCGGCAGGGGTCACAATGAGCAGTTCTTC. Residues: CASSGRGHNEQFF.

This rearrangement joins TRBV5-1 to TRBJ2-3; 8 positions agree with TRBD2. The CDR3 runs 18 residues. The germline V gene has CDR1 SGHRS and CDR2 YFSETQ. Losses at the gene ends were 0 bases for V and 6 bases for J; bases not matched to a gene: 15. The CDR3: CASSLGLYSGTRQDTQYF. CDR3 coding DNA: TGCGCCAGCAGCTTGGGTCTATATAGCGGGACCAGGCAGGATACGCAGTATTTT.

The genes are TRBV29-1 and TRBJ1-2; the D gene is possibly TRBD1 (5 bases). Trimming took off 4 bases at V and 6 bases at J, with 18 bases between the two ends. The CDR3 loop spans 14 amino acids. Germline V gene sequence: CDR1 SQVTM, CDR2 ANQGSEA. DNA for the CDR3: TGCAGCGTTGTCTTTCACGGGGCATTAGATGGCTACACCTTC. Amino acids: CSVVFHGALDGYTF.